A selection of T cell receptor beta chains follows, all from one sample in a study of radiotherapy plus CTLA-4 blockade in lung cancer. The repertoire was sequenced with immunoSEQ multiplex PCR; TCRdb's copy has only in-frame clones and lacks some. The sample contains tens of thousands of clones, roughly four fifths of which appear only once. The sequenced sample was peripheral blood, obtained from a patient treated with radiotherapy plus ipilimumab. The receptors stem from a human donor with non-small cell lung cancer whose response to radiotherapy plus ipilimumab could not be evaluated. Both conserved end residues are part of each CDR3. The order of the fields is V gene, D gene, clone size, J gene, CDR3 DNA, CDR3 protein. A D gene is named only where the DNA matches it firmly. The size field is filled for only some rows; it gives once, few, many or a size class.

TRBV29-1,TRBD2,-,TRBJ2-6,TGCAGCGCCGGTGGGGAGGGAGTCATCTCTGGGGCCAACGTCCTGACTTTC,CSAGGEGVISGANVLTF
TRBV5-8,-,-,TRBJ2-7,TGTGCCAGCAGCTTGGAGTCAGGCCCCCGGAACGAGCAGTACTTC,CASSLESGPRNEQYF
TRBV11-3,TRBD2,-,TRBJ2-3,TGTGCCAGCAGCCTACAAGGTAGCGGGAGTCTCGCAGATACGCAGTATTTT,CASSLQGSGSLADTQYF
TRBV9,-,-,TRBJ2-3,TGTGCCAGCAGCAAGACTAGCACAGATACGCAGTATTTT,CASSKTSTDTQYF
TRBV6-1,-,-,TRBJ2-3,TGTGCCGCGGCCCCTCGCACAGATACGCAGTATTTT,CAAAPRTDTQYF
TRBV10-3,TRBD1,-,TRBJ1-2,TGTGCCATCAGTGAGCTACAGGGGACCTATGGCTACACCTTC,CAISELQGTYGYTF
TRBV18,TRBD1,-,TRBJ2-2,TGTGCCAGCTCACCACTGGGACAGGGGACCGGGGAGCTGTTTTTT,CASSPLGQGTGELFF
TRBV7-2,-,-,TRBJ1-5,TGTGCCAGCAGCCCCCGGGGCAATCAGCCCCAGCATTTT,CASSPRGNQPQHF
TRBV2,-,few,TRBJ2-7,TGTGCCAGCAAACCGGGACATAAAATGGATGAGCAGTACTTC,CASKPGHKMDEQYF
TRBV6-1,TRBD1,once,TRBJ1-5,TGTGCCAGCAGGGAGACAGGGTCGGGGGATCAGCCCCAGCATTTT,CASRETGSGDQPQHF
TRBV28,TRBD1,-,TRBJ1-5,TGTGCCAGCAACACAGGGGGATCGAGCAATCAGCCCCAGCATTTT,CASNTGGSSNQPQHF
TRBV28,TRBD1,-,TRBJ1-2,TGTGCCAGCAGTCCACGGACAGGGGCTACCTATGGCTACACCTTC,CASSPRTGATYGYTF
TRBV13,-,-,TRBJ2-6,TGTGCCAGCAGCTTAGAAAGGGGCTCTGGGGCCAACGTCCTGACTTTC,CASSLERGSGANVLTF
TRBV7-8,-,few,TRBJ1-4,TGTGCCAGCAGCTTAGGGACCTTAGCGGGTGAAAAACTGTTTTTT,CASSLGTLAGEKLFF
TRBV19,-,-,TRBJ2-2,TGTGCCAGTAGTATAGACGACACGAACACCGGGGAGCTGTTTTTT,CASSIDDTNTGELFF